This T cell receptor beta chain was observed in a study of identical twins' blood T cells. Study details: Roughly twelve libraries, six alpha and six beta, gave roughly 51 million reads.

The V end was cut by 4 bases, the J end by 4 bases, with 21 bases between. The CDR3 totals 16 residues. Looked up from germline, CDR1 is SGHRS and CDR2 is YFSETQ. Reared together, all three twin pairs probably met the same infectious agents and vaccines. General study findings and limits: Twins reportedly had markedly more similar V usage than unrelated donors, even among out-of-frame TCRbeta clonotypes.

As concerns this clonotype: Its antigen is undetermined.

Each TCR cDNA library carried sample-specific barcodes on both ends. TCRdb reprocessed the 5' RACE reads via MiXCR and lists one record per CDR3 protein. The profile shows hundreds of thousands of distinct CDR3 sequences, 25% to 35% of them singletons. Material for sequencing was PBMCs. The TCR originated in a woman aged 18-50 years in good health. The V gene is TRBV5-1, the J gene TRBJ2-7; D is perhaps TRBD1 (6 bases). CDR3 coding DNA: TGCGCCAGCAGCAAGGACAGACAGCGAAGACCGTACGAGCAGTACTTC. Translating it yields CASSKDRQRRPYEQYF.